This is a list of T cell receptor beta chains from one sample in a study of blood T cell repertoires in COVID-19. Repertoires were generated with immunoSEQ multiplex PCR, while TCRdb's copy carries only in-frame clones and drops some. The table lists some 150,000 clones, about nine tenths of them singletons. The sequenced sample consisted of peripheral blood. The receptors originated from a woman in her seventies with acute or convalescent COVID-19. Both conserved end residues are part of each CDR3. A D gene is named only where the DNA matches it firmly. For some rows the clone size is stated as once, few or many, or as a class when expanded; others skip it.

d_gene	abundance	v_gene	j_gene	CDR3nt	CDR3aa
TRBD2	once	TRBV27	TRBJ2-3	TGTGCCAGCAGTACGCGGACTAGTTCAGCGCTAACAGATACGCAGTATTTT	CASSTRTSSALTDTQYF
.	few	TRBV4-3	TRBJ1-1	TGCGCCAGCAGCCAAGGTAGGGGTTCTGAAGCTTTCTTT	CASSQGRGSEAFF
TRBD2	once	TRBV3-1/TRBV3-2	TRBJ2-3	TGTGCCAGCAGCCGACTAGCGGGGGGACTAGATACGCAGTATTTT	CASSRLAGGLDTQYF
.	.	TRBV6-6	TRBJ1-1	TGTGCCAGCGGGAGGGAATTTAACACTGAAGCTTTCTTT	CASGREFNTEAFF
TRBD1	.	TRBV4-2	TRBJ1-3	TGTGCCAGCAGCCAAGATACAGGGGCCGTCGGGCGAAACACCATATATTTT	CASSQDTGAVGRNTIYF
TRBD1	.	TRBV6-6	TRBJ1-4	TGTGCCACCCAGCTGTTCGGGACAGCCACAGAAAAACTGTTTTTT	CATQLFGTATEKLFF
TRBD1	.	TRBV15	TRBJ1-2	TGTGCCACCAGCAGAGGCACAGGGGACGGGTTCTATGGCTACACCTTC	CATSRGTGDGFYGYTF
TRBD1	.	TRBV20-1	TRBJ1-5	TGCAGTGCTAGTTGGCGGGACAGGGGGGATCAGCCCCAGCATTTT	CSASWRDRGDQPQHF
TRBD1	.	TRBV19	TRBJ1-5	TGTGCCAGTAACGACAGGGGGAGAACTACTAGCAATCAGCCCCAGCATTTT	CASNDRGRTTSNQPQHF
.	.	TRBV5-1	TRBJ2-3	TGCGCCAGCAGCTTGACTGGGGGGGGCATCACAGATACGCAGTATTTT	CASSLTGGGITDTQYF
TRBD2	.	TRBV19	TRBJ2-1	TGTGCCAGTAGTATAGGCGGGACTAGGGGCAATGAGCAGTTCTTC	CASSIGGTRGNEQFF
.	.	TRBV30	TRBJ1-4	TGTGCCTGGAGTGAACAGGGCAGGGATGAAAAACTGTTTTTT	CAWSEQGRDEKLFF
TRBD1	.	TRBV30	TRBJ1-1	TGTGCCTGGAGTGTAAGGGGGACAGGGGGCACTGAAGCTTTCTTT	CAWSVRGTGGTEAFF
.	.	TRBV7-8	TRBJ2-1	TGTGCCAGCAGCTTTCTCTACAATGAGCAGTTCTTC	CASSFLYNEQFF
.	.	TRBV5-1	TRBJ1-1	TGCGCCAGCAGCTTAAACGGTCTTAACACTGAAGCTTTCTTT	CASSLNGLNTEAFF
.	.	TRBV27	TRBJ1-5	TGTGCCAGCAGCATCCGGGGGAAATATAGCAATCAGCCCCAGCATTTT	CASSIRGKYSNQPQHF
TRBD1	.	TRBV18	TRBJ1-1	TGTGCCAGCTCACAGAAACAGGGGACGGTTAGCACTGAAGCTTTCTTT	CASSQKQGTVSTEAFF
.	.	TRBV11-2	TRBJ2-7	TGTGCCAGCAGCCCTACCCCGGGACATAGGAACGAGCAGTACTTC	CASSPTPGHRNEQYF
.	.	TRBV19	TRBJ2-6	TGTGCCAGTAGCCCAGGAGGGTCCAACGTCCTGACTTTC	CASSPGGSNVLTF
.	.	TRBV30	TRBJ1-5	TGTGCCTGGAGTTCAAACCAGGGCAGTCTCAATCAGCCCCAGCATTTT	CAWSSNQGSLNQPQHF
.	.	TRBV7-9	TRBJ2-3	TGTGCCAGCAGCTTAGCTAGCGCCTCCACAGATACGCAGTATTTT	CASSLASASTDTQYF
TRBD2	.	TRBV27	TRBJ2-3	TGTGCCAGCAGTTCCCCGCTAGCGGGGAATACGCAGTATTTT	CASSSPLAGNTQYF
TRBD2	.	TRBV6-5	TRBJ2-3	TGTGCCAGCAGAGCGGGGGGGCTAGATACGCAGTATTTT	CASRAGGLDTQYF
TRBD1	few	TRBV6-4	TRBJ2-2	TGTGCCAGCAGACAACAGGGGGCTGGGGAGCTGTTTTTT	CASRQQGAGELFF
.	.	TRBV27	TRBJ1-2	TGTGCCAGCAGTACCGACAGCTACTATGGCTACACCTTC	CASSTDSYYGYTF
.	.	TRBV7-9	TRBJ2-3	TGTGCCAGCAGCTTTGGGGCAGGCACAGATACGCAGTATTTT	CASSFGAGTDTQYF
TRBD1	.	TRBV6-2/TRBV6-3	TRBJ1-2	TGTGCCAGCAGTGGGGCCCAGAGGGGGCCCTATGGCTACACCTTC	CASSGAQRGPYGYTF
.	few	TRBV4-2	TRBJ2-1	TGTGCCAGCAGCCAAGAGGAGGCAGTCCATGAGCAGTTCTTC	CASSQEEAVHEQFF
.	.	TRBV19	TRBJ2-7	TGTGCCAGTAGTATAGATAGCAGCTATCGATATGAGCAGTACTTC	CASSIDSSYRYEQYF
.	.	TRBV4-1	TRBJ2-1	TGCGCCAGCAGCCAAGGAGTGGGCCAGGGCCCGTACAATGAGCAGTTCTTC	CASSQGVGQGPYNEQFF
.	.	TRBV6-5	TRBJ1-4	TGTGCCAGCAAGCAGGGTTGGGGGGAAGTGGAAAAACTGTTTTTT	CASKQGWGEVEKLFF
.	.	TRBV2	TRBJ1-4	TGTGCCAGCAGTGAACAGGGGTTAACTAATGAAAAACTGTTTTTT	CASSEQGLTNEKLFF
TRBD2	once	TRBV19	TRBJ2-3	TGTGCCAGTAGTATCACGCGGGGGGGCGGCCCAGATACGCAGTATTTT	CASSITRGGGPDTQYF
TRBD2	.	TRBV18	TRBJ2-5	TGTGCCAGCTCACCAGGGATAGCGGGGCAAGAGACCCAGTACTTC	CASSPGIAGQETQYF
.	.	TRBV28	TRBJ1-1	TGTGCCAGCAACGACCTCAGGGGGAACACTGAAGCTTTCTTT	CASNDLRGNTEAFF
.	.	TRBV29-1	TRBJ1-1	TGCAGCGTTGGGGGAACAGGGAATACTGAAGCTTTCTTT	CSVGGTGNTEAFF
.	.	TRBV28	TRBJ1-1	TGTGCCAGCAGTTTAAGGGAGGCGGGAGCTTTCTTT	CASSLREAGAFF
TRBD1	.	TRBV19	TRBJ2-5	TGTGCCAGTAGTATAGATCCTCCGGGACAGGGAGCGGAGACCCAGTACTTC	CASSIDPPGQGAETQYF
.	.	TRBV18	TRBJ1-2	TGTGCCAGCTCACCCCAGACACAGGAGAACTATGGCTACACCTTC	CASSPQTQENYGYTF
.	.	TRBV7-6	TRBJ2-3	TGTGCCAGCAGCTTAGGAGGGATCAGGAATGTCCCTAGCACAGATACGCAGTATTTT	CASSLGGIRNVPSTDTQYF
.	once	TRBV2	TRBJ1-5	TGTGCCAGCAGCCCCGGGACAACCTCAATCACCCAGCATTTT	CASSPGTTSITQHF
TRBD2	.	TRBV6-5	TRBJ2-3	TGTGCCAGCCAGCGGGGGGGAATCACAGATACGCAGTATTTT	CASQRGGITDTQYF
.	.	TRBV4-3	TRBJ1-1	TGCGCCAGCAGTGAAAGTGGGAGGGGGGGGCTGAAGGCTTTCTTT	CASSESGRGGLKAFF
.	.	TRBV19	TRBJ2-3	TGTGCCAGTAGTATAGCGGGGGTTAATACGCAGTATTTT	CASSIAGVNTQYF
.	.	TRBV5-1	TRBJ2-2	TGCGCCAGCAGCCGAGACGGCGGGCGTGGCACCGGGGAGCTGTTTTTT	CASSRDGGRGTGELFF
TRBD1	.	TRBV6-6	TRBJ2-5	TGTGCCAGCAGGATACAGGGGGCAAGCCAAGAGACCCAGTACTTC	CASRIQGASQETQYF
TRBD2	.	TRBV9	TRBJ2-7	TGTGCCAGCAGCGCTAGCGGGGCCGGCGAGCAGTACTTC	CASSASGAGEQYF